This T cell receptor beta chain was sequenced during a study of blood T cells in healthy people across ages. Trimming stripped 0 bases from V and 0 bases from J, with 6 bases between. This CDR3 is 14 amino acids long. Germline loops: CDR1 LGHDT, CDR2 YNNKEL (reference sequence). This clonotype appeared a single time. Primed by a sample-barcoded 5' primer and a J-beta primer mix, a second PCR proceeded for 7 to 11 cycles. TCRdb re-analysed the 5' RACE reads in MiXCR, keeping a single row per CDR3 protein. The data hold about 1 million distinct CDR3 sequences, with under 45% observed a single time. The clonotype was recovered from a woman aged 60-75 years in good health. The rearrangement uses TRBV3-1 and TRBJ2-7; D is unresolved. Sequenced input: blood. The CDR3 loop is CASSQERHSYEQYF. The CDR3 DNA follows: TGTGCCAGCAGCCAAGAGCGACACTCCTACGAGCAGTACTTC.